Sequencing of this T cell receptor beta chain was carried out in a study of Graves' ophthalmopathy and Graves' hyperthyroidism. For the study at large: A follow-up of 18 months without ophthalmopathy meant that hyperthyroidism was stable.

This clonotype was detected many times. Hyperthyroidism patients had new diagnoses, durations under 2 months, and ages of 18 to 65. The study amplified TCR beta CDR3 regions using RNA transcripts. An opening RT-PCR round employed HTBI primers and preceded a second-round multiplex PCR. TCRdb re-called the multiplex PCR reads through MiXCR, storing one row per CDR3 protein. The data hold 900,000 to 1,200,000 distinct CDR3 sequences, with 35% to 40% observed a single time. Germline lookup yields CDR1 WSHSY and CDR2 SAAADI. This CDR3 spans 17 amino acids. V was clipped by 3 bases and J by 5 bases, with 23 bases between them.

The chain recombines TRBV10-2 with TRBJ2-7; TRBD1 is a possible D gene (5 bases). Material: peripheral blood or thyroid tissue (not recorded which). This TCR was recovered from an adult man with Graves' hyperthyroidism. CDR3 sequence: CASSEVASGRGIHEQYF. In nucleotides, the CDR3 is TGCGCCAGCAGTGAAGTGGCTAGTGGTAGGGGAATCCACGAGCAGTACTTC.